The 10 T cell receptor beta chains listed next were all sequenced from one sample in a study of vaccination and CD4 T cells after COVID-19. An Oncomine TCR Beta short-read assay was used to sequence the DNA from cultured CD4+ T cells. Each CDR3 protein is one row after TCRdb ran MiXCR on the PCR reads. The sample holds approximately 15,000 distinct CDR3 sequences, about 29% seen once. This sample's treatment: approximately nine-day PBMC culture with coronavirus spike peptide pools or control peptides (ViraFEST assay). The antigens these receptors bind are not known. The material sequenced was cultured CD4+ T cells from blood. Receptor source: a human donor with COVID-19.

This chain connects TRBV5-1 to TRBJ2-7; D not resolved. From germline, CDR1 is SGHRS and CDR2 YFSETQ. Trimming took 0 bases from V and 4 from J, leaving 14 bases between them. This CDR3 has 15 amino acids. DNA of the CDR3: TGCGCCAGCAGCTTGGTGAGCATTACCGTTTACGAGCAGTACTTC. Protein sequence: CASSLVSITVYEQYF.

This clonotype occurred a few times. The V gene is TRBV7-6, the J gene TRBJ2-2, with 8 bases lining up with TRBD1. This CDR3 is 14 amino acids long. The germline gives CDR1 SGHVS, CDR2 FNYEAQ. V dropped 6 bases and J dropped 6; count of bases not matched to a gene: 6. The CDR3 loop reads CASRKTGEAGELFF. For the CDR3, the DNA is TGTGCCAGCAGGAAGACAGGGGAGGCCGGGGAGCTGTTTTTT.

V and J are TRBV19 and TRBJ1-1; D is unresolved. This CDR3 is built from 12 residues. V lost 2 bases, J lost 10 bases, and 11 bases lay in between. Germline CDR1 is LNHDA and CDR2 is SQIVND (reference sequence). As DNA, the CDR3 is TGTGCCAGTAGTATAATGTTCGGCGGAGCTTTCTTT. Translation gives CASSIMFGGAFF.

The rearrangement links TRBV24-1 to TRBJ1-5, with D tentatively TRBD1 (5 bases). Per the germline V gene, CDR1 is KGHDR and CDR2 is SFDVKD. The CDR3 has 17 amino acids. The ends were cut back, 4 bases at V and 3 bases at J, with 18 bases in the middle. As DNA, the CDR3 is TGTGCCACCAGTGAGGATGGGGTGGGGGTTAACAATCAGCCCCAGCATTTT. Protein: CATSEDGVGVNNQPQHF.

The table lists this clonotype with a few counts. In DNA form, the CDR3 reads TGTGCCAGCAGTTACTCGAGTAGGGCCAAGCGGAATGGCTACACCTTC. It is translated as CASSYSSRAKRNGYTF. This chain joins TRBV6-2 or TRBV6-3 and TRBJ1-2, with D unresolved. V was trimmed by 0 bases and J by 6 bases, leaving 17 bases between them. CDR1 and CDR2 (germline): MNHEY, SVGEGT. The CDR3 is 16 residues long.

This chain links TRBV7-8 with TRBJ1-1; D call uncertain. The CDR3 covers 14 residues. From germline, CDR1 is SGHVS and CDR2 FQNEAQ. Trimming cost V 4 bases and J 8 bases, with 17 bases left between them. CDR3 region: CASSYLDGSAEAFF. CDR3 DNA: TGTGCCAGCAGCTACCTCGATGGGTCAGCCGAAGCTTTCTTT.

The chain uses TRBV11-3 and TRBJ2-2; 11 positions match TRBD1. The V segment lost 6 bases and the J segment 4 bases; nucleotides outside the gene matches: 4. The CDR3 consists of 15 residues. Germline loops: CDR1 SGHNT, CDR2 YENEEA. CDR3 residues: CASRPGTGGTGELFF. The DNA of the CDR3 is TGTGCCAGCAGACCCGGGACAGGGGGCACCGGGGAGCTGTTTTTT.

This clonotype has a handful of counts. The chain is built from TRBV7-2 and TRBJ1-2; no firm D call. The CDR3 consists of 13 residues. Trimming shortened V by 5 bases and J by 1 base, and 8 bases separated the two germline ends. Germline V gene data show CDR1 as SGHTA and CDR2 as FQGNSA. The DNA for the CDR3 is TGTGCCAGCAGCCCCCCTCTTAACTATGGCTACACCTTC. Translating it yields CASSPPLNYGYTF.

This clonotype was detected a few times. V gene TRBV5-4 combines with J gene TRBJ1-2; possibly TRBD1 for D (5 bases). Germline assignment: CDR1 SGHNT and CDR2 YYREEE (reference sequence). The CDR3 is 15 amino acids. Between the trimmed V and J ends, which lost 1 base and 0 bases, there was a span of 10 bases. In DNA, the CDR3 is TGTGCCAGCAGCTTGCCCAGGGCGGCTAACTATGGCTACACCTTC. This encodes CASSLPRAANYGYTF. Variable domain in full (rest from reference TRBV5-4 and TRBJ1-2): ETGVTQSPTHLIKTRGQQVTLRCSSQSGHNTVSWYQQALGQGPQFIFQYYREEENGRGNFPPRFSGLQFPNYSSELNVNALELDDSALYLCASSLPRAANYGYTFGSGTRLTVV.

This clonotype was detected only a few times. The chain combines TRBV7-3 with TRBJ2-6; D is unclear. Germline assignment: CDR1 SGHTA and CDR2 FQGTGA. V shed 1 base and J shed 0 bases, with 16 bases lying between them. The CDR3 loop spans 19 amino acids. The CDR3 loop reads CASSLKSGPATSGANVLTF. The CDR3 DNA follows: TGTGCCAGCAGCTTAAAATCCGGGCCCGCCACCTCTGGGGCCAACGTCCTGACTTTC.